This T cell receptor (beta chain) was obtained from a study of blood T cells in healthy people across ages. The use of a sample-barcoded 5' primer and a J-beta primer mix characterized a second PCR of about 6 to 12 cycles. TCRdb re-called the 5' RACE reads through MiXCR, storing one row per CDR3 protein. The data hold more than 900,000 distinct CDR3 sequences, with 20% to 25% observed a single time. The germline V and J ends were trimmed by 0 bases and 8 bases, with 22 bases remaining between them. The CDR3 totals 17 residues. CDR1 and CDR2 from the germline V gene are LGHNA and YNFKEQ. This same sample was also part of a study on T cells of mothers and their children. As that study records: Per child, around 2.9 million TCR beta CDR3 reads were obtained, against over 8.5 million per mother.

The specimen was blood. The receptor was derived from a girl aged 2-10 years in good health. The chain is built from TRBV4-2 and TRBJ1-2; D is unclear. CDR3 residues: CASSQDSLDTAGIGYTF. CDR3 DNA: TGTGCCAGCAGCCAAGATTCATTAGACACGGCGGGTATCGGCTACACCTTC.